These T cell receptor beta chains were read from a single sample in a study of OX40 agonist ivuxolimab in advanced cancers. The assay was immunoSEQ multiplex PCR, and TCRdb's table has in-frame clones only and misses some. Seen here are about 16,000 clones, 75% to 90% observed once, and the top ten hold roughly 3.9%. The input for sequencing was CD4+ or CD8+ T cells sorted from blood, taken in a trial of the OX40 agonist ivuxolimab. The source is an adult with an advanced solid tumor such as melanoma, head and neck, liver or kidney cancer. Each CDR3 is given without its conserved first and last residue. Fields, in order: J gene, V gene, CDR3 protein.

>TRBJ2-2|TRBV14
ASRGAGAQNTGELF
>TRBJ1-2|TRBV30
AWSDHPDRAGGYT
>TRBJ1-2|TRBV6-5
ASSYQGSGYT
>TRBJ1-6|TRBV27
ASSLFAGTYNSPLH
>TRBJ1-6|TRBV6-6
ASRQERYNSPLH
>TRBJ1-1|TRBV6-5
ASTKSSGNTEAF
>TRBJ2-1|TRBV5-4
ASSLGTGLYNEQF
>TRBJ2-7|TRBV29-1
SVVADYEQY
>TRBJ2-1|TRBV10-3
AISGGTGERSEQF
>TRBJ2-1|TRBV30
AHRSGGQGTRGF
>TRBJ2-6|TRBV2
ASRPGQSGANVLT
>TRBJ2-1|TRBV7-9
ASSRFSGTVYNEQF
>TRBJ2-7|TRBV30
AWSPGLAGGEQY
>TRBJ2-5|TRBV28
ASSLGTSGRETQY
>TRBJ1-1|TRBV4-3
ASSQERASTEAF